Each of the 10 T cell receptor beta chains below was sequenced from the same sample in a study of blood T cell repertoires in COVID-19. Assay used: immunoSEQ multiplex PCR; TCRdb lists only in-frame clones, some missing. The sample yields 250,000 to 350,000 clones, approximately 90% seen once. The specimen sequenced was peripheral blood. The receptors stem from a man aged 25-45 years with acute or convalescent COVID-19.

About this clone itself: Other nucleotide sequences in the sample specify the same CDR3. This sequence joins TRBV6-4 and TRBJ1-6; 8 positions agree with TRBD1. The CDR3 consists of 16 residues. CDR1 is MRHNA, CDR2 SNTAGT, per germline. V shed 0 bases and J 4 bases; nucleotides not matched to a gene: 2. The CDR3 reads CASSDSTGGYNSPLHF. The CDR3 coding sequence is TGTGCCAGCAGTGACTCTACAGGGGGTTATAATTCACCCCTCCACTTT.

The chain carries TRBV6-5 and TRBJ2-4; 9 bases line up with TRBD1. Trimming at V came to 6 bases and at J to 0 bases, leaving 3 bases not matched to a gene. CDR1 MNHEY and CDR2 SVGAGI come from the germline V gene. The CDR3 consists of 15 residues. The CDR3 bases are TGTGCCAGCAGGGACAGGGGCCTAGCCAAAAACATTCAGTACTTC. Translation: CASRDRGLAKNIQYF.

This clone was detected only a few times. J is TRBJ1-5 and V is TRBV28; D not certain. Germline assignment: CDR1 MDHEN and CDR2 SYDVKM. The CDR3 has 15 amino acids. Trimming removed 4 bases from V and 2 bases from J, with 12 bases in between. The CDR3 region has the DNA TGTGCCAGCAGTTCCGGGAAATCTGGCAATCAGCCCCAGCATTTT. Encoded protein: CASSSGKSGNQPQHF.

This chain joins TRBV7-9 and TRBJ1-1; tentative D call: TRBD1 (6 bases). Germline loops: CDR1 SEHNR, CDR2 FQNEAQ (reference sequence). This CDR3 has 17 residues. V lost 0 bases and J 0 bases, leaving 14 bases between the germline ends. CDR3 sequence (DNA): TGTGCCAGCAGCTTAGCACAGGGTTACTTAATGAACACTGAAGCTTTCTTT. Residues: CASSLAQGYLMNTEAFF.

The chain carries TRBV15 and TRBJ1-2; 8 nucleotides match TRBD1. CDR1 and CDR2 from the germline V gene are LNHNV and YYDKDF (reference sequence). CDR3 size: 17 residues. The junction had 11 bases not matched to a gene; V was cut back by 3 bases and J by 2 bases. The CDR3 is CATSSFFQGARNYGYTF. The CDR3 coding sequence is TGTGCCACCAGCAGTTTCTTTCAGGGGGCTCGGAACTATGGCTACACCTTC.

The V gene is TRBV7-9, the J gene TRBJ1-4; tentative D call: TRBD1 (6 bases). CDR3 length equals 15 residues. Germline CDR1 and CDR2: SEHNR and FQNEAQ (reference sequence). V dropped 6 bases and J dropped 3 bases, with 14 bases sitting between them. The CDR3 loop is CASSSDRWANEKLFF. CDR3 nucleotides: TGTGCCAGCAGTTCCGACAGGTGGGCTAATGAAAAACTGTTTTTT.

J is TRBJ1-6 and V is TRBV5-1, with TRBD1 matching 10 bases. The CDR3 sequence is 15 residues long. J lost 9 bases, V lost 2 bases, and 5 bases had no gene match. Germline V gene lookup returns CDR1 SGHRS and CDR2 YFSETQ. CDR3 sequence: CASSLPGQGSSPLHF. In DNA form, the CDR3 reads TGCGCCAGCAGCTTACCGGGACAGGGGAGTTCACCCCTCCACTTT.

The chain uses TRBV7-2 and TRBJ2-7; D possibly corresponds to TRBD1 (5 bases). V was cut by 2 bases and J by 3 bases, with 8 bases left in between. The length of the CDR3 is 13 residues. In germline, CDR1 is SGHTA, CDR2 FQGNSA. In DNA, the CDR3 is TGTGCCAGCAGCTTATCCCAGGGCTACGAGCAGTACTTC. Protein product: CASSLSQGYEQYF.

The sample holds a few counts of this clone. The genes are TRBV3-1 (or the pseudogene TRBV3-2) and TRBJ1-1, with unresolved D. Trimming cost V 1 base and J 1 base, with 10 bases left between them. The CDR3 runs 15 residues. Germline V CDR1 and CDR2: LGHDT, YNNKEL (reference sequence). This CDR3 reads CASSQVKLSNTEAFF. CDR3 coding DNA: TGTGCCAGCAGCCAAGTAAAATTATCGAACACTGAAGCTTTCTTT.

This chain connects TRBV12-5 to TRBJ1-1, with D unresolved. The CDR3 covers 13 residues. Germline CDR1 LGHNT, CDR2 FRNRAP. V dropped 2 bases and J dropped 7 bases, with 11 bases sitting between them. CDR3 in DNA: TGTGCTAGTGGTTTGTCTCGACCGGGTGAAGCTTTCTTT. Protein: CASGLSRPGEAFF.